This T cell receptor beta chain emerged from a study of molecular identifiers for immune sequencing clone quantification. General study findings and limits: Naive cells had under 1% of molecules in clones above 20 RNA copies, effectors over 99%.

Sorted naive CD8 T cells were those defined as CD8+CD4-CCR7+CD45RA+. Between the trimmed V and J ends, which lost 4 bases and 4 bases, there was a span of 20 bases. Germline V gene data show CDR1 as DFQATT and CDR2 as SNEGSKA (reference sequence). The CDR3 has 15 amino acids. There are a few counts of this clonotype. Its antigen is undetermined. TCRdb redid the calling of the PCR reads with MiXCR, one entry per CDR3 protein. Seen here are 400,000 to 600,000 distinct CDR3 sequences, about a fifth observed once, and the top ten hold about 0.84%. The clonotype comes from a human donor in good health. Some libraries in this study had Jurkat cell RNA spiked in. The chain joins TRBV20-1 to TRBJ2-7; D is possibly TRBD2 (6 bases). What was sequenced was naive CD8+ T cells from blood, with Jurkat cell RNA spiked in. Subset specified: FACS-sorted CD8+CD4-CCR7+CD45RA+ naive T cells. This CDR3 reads CSATRTEGYGYEQYF. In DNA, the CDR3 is TGCAGTGCTACTAGGACGGAGGGGTATGGGTACGAGCAGTACTTC.